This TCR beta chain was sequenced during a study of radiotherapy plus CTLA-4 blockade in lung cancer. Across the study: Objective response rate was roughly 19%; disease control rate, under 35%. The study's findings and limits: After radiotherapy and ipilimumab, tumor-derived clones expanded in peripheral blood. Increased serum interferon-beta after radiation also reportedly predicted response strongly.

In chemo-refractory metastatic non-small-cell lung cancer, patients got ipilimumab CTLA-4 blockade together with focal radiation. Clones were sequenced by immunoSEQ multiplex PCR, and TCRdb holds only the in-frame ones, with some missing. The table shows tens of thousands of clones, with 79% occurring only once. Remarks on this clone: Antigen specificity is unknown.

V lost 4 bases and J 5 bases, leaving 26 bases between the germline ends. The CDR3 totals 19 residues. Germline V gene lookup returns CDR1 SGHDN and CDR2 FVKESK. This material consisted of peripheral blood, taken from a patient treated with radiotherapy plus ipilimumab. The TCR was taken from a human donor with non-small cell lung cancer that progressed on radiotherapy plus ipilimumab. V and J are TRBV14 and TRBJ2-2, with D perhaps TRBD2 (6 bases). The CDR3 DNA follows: TGTGCCAGCAGCCTCTTTCAAAGTAGGACGCTTGGGGGGACCGGGGAGCTGTTTTTT. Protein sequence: CASSLFQSRTLGGTGELFF.